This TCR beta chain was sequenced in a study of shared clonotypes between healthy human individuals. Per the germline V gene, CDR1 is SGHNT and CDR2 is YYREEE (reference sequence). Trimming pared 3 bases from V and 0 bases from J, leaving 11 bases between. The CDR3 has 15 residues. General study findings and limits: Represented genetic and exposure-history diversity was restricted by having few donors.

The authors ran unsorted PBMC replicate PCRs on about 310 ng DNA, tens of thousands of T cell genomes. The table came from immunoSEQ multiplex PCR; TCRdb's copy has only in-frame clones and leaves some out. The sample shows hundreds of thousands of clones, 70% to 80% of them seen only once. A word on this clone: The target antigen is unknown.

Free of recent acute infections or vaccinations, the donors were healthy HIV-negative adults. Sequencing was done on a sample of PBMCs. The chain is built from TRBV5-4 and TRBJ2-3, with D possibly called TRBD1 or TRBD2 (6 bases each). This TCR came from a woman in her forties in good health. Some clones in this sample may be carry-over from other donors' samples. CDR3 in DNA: TGTGCCAGCAGCTGGCGGAGGGGGAGCACAGATACGCAGTATTTT. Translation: CASSWRRGSTDTQYF.